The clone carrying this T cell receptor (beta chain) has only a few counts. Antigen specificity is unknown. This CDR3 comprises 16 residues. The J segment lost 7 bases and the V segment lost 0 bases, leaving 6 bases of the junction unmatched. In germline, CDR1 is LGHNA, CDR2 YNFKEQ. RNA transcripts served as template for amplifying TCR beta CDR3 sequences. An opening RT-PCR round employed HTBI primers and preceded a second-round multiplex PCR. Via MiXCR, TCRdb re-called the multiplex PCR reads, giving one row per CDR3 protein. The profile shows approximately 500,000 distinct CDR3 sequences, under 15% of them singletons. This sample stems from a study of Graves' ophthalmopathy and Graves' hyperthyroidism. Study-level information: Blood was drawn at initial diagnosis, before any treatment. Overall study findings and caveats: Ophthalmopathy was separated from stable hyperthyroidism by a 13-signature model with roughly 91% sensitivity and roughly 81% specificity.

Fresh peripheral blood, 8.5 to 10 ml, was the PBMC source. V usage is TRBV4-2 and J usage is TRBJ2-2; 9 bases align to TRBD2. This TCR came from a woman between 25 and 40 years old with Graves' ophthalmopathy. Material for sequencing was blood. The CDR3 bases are TGTGCCAGCAGCCAAGATGCGCGGGGGGGCGTCGGGGAGCTGTTTTTT. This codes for CASSQDARGGVGELFF.